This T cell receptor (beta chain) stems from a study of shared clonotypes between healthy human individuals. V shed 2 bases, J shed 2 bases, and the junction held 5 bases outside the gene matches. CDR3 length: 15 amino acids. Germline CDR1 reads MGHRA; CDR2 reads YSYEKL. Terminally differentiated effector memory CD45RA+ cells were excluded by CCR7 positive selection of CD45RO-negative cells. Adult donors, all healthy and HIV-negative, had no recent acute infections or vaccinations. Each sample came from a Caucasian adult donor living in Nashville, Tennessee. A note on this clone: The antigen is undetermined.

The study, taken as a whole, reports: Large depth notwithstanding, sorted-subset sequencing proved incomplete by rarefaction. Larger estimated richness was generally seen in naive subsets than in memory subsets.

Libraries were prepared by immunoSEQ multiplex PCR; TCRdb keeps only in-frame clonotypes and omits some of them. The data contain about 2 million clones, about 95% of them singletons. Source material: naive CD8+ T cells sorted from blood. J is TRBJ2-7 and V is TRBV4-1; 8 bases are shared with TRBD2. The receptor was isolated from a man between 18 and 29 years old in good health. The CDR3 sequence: CASSQLAGGAYEQYF. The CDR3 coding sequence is TGCGCCAGCAGCCAATTGGCGGGGGGCGCCTACGAGCAGTACTTC.